This TCR beta chain originates from a study of T cells in Graves' hyperthyroidism and ophthalmopathy. Broader study findings: A 13 V-J signature model discriminated ophthalmopathy versus stable hyperthyroidism.

Absent ophthalmopathy progression within 18 months defined stable Graves' hyperthyroidism. A patient was excluded if there was uncontrolled infection, other autoimmune disease, pregnancy or lactation. Cells are PBMCs isolated from around 9.4 ml of fresh blood. In this sample, this clonotype turned up a few times. Antigen unknown. RNA transcripts yielded amplified TCR beta CDR3 regions. TCR CDR3 regions were first amplified by RT-PCR with HTBI primers. TCRdb re-called the multiplex PCR reads with MiXCR, one entry per CDR3 protein. The sample carries about 760,000 distinct CDR3 sequences, over 35% recorded once. This CDR3 spans 15 amino acids. Trimming left V 3 bases short and J 4 bases short, with 13 bases between.

Sequenced material: blood. This sequence joins TRBV12-3 or TRBV12-4 and TRBJ1-5; D gene uncertain. This TCR derives from a woman between 35 and 50 years old with Graves' hyperthyroidism. The CDR3 loop reads CASSFRPVPNQPQHF. In DNA, the CDR3 is TGTGCCAGCAGTTTCCGTCCAGTTCCAAATCAGCCCCAGCATTTT.